Listed here is a single TCR beta chain. These data belong to a study of neurological immune-mediated disorders. Each TCR transcript was tagged with a 10-nucleotide random UMI during 5'RACE. In every sequencing run, more than 170 million TCR-beta sequences were generated from 15-18 subjects. TCRdb re-called the 5' RACE reads with MiXCR, one entry per CDR3 protein. The sample holds roughly 18,000 distinct CDR3 sequences; around 28% are singletons and the top ten take roughly a third. There are 14 residues in the CDR3. Germline CDR1 MNHNS, CDR2 SASEGT. The V and J ends lost 2 bases and 1 base respectively, with 8 bases between them.

The V call is TRBV6-1, the J call TRBJ1-1; no reliable D call. The sequencing input was PBMCs. The sequence derives from a man aged 50-60 years with HTLV-1-associated myelopathy (HAM/TSP). CDR3 nucleotides: TGTGCCAGCAGTGAATTAGGGAGGAACACTGAAGCTTTCTTT. Encoded protein: CASSELGRNTEAFF.